This T cell receptor beta chain was sequenced in a study of blood T cells in healthy people across ages. General observations from the study: Getting older went along with TCR beta diversity per million T cells dropping roughly linearly.

Combining a sample-barcoded 5' primer with a J-beta primer mix, a second PCR ran for about 6 to 11 cycles. MiXCR, applied by TCRdb to the 5' RACE reads, yields one record per CDR3 protein. The sample lists just under 550,000 distinct CDR3 sequences; around 24% were seen once. The germline V and J ends were trimmed by 5 bases and 5 bases, with 18 bases remaining between them. Germline V gene sequence: CDR1 SGHAT, CDR2 FQDESV (reference sequence). The CDR3 is 15 amino acids. Drawing of peripheral blood yielded about 10 milliliters from each donor. Notes on this clonotype: Its antigen is unknown.

A further study also used this sample, focusing on T cells of mothers and their children. That source notes: Each child contributed several million TCR beta CDR3 reads, while each mother contributed over 9.5 million.

The V gene is TRBV11-1, the J gene TRBJ2-5, with a tentative D call TRBD2 (6 bases). The specimen sequenced was blood. The clonotype originates from a boy aged 10-17 years in good health. The DNA of the CDR3 is TGTGCCAGCAGCGTTGTCGGGACTCCCGGGGAGACCCAGTACTTC. It specifies CASSVVGTPGETQYF.